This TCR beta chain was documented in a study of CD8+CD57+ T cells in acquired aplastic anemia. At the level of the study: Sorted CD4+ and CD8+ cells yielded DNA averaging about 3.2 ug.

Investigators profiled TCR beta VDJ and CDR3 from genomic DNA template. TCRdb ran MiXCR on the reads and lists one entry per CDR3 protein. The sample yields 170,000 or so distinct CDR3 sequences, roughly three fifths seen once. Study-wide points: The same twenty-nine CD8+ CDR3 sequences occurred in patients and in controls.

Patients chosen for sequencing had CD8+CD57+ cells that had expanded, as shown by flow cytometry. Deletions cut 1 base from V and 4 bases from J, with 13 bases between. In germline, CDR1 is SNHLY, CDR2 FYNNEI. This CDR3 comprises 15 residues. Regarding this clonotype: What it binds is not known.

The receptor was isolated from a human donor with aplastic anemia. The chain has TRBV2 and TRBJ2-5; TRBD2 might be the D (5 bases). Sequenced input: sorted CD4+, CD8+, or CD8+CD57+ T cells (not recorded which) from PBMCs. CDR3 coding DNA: TGTGCCAGCAGTGAAGAATCGGCGGGCGGAGAGACCCAGTACTTC. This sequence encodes CASSEESAGGETQYF.